This T cell receptor (beta chain) was obtained from a study of cytomegalovirus exposure and HLA in healthy donors. The wider study: In terms of ancestry, the Caucasian-associated cluster contained about 80% of the 300 to 400 genotyped donors.

This clone has a handful of counts. Its antigen is unknown. The PCR was carried out with 60 Vbeta primers and 13 Jbeta primers. Sequencing used immunoSEQ multiplex PCR; TCRdb keeps in-frame clones, though not all of them. The table shows about 130,000 clones, with approximately 80% occurring only once. This CDR3 is 12 amino acids long. Germline CDR1 reads SQVTM; CDR2 reads ANQGSEA. Deletions cut 3 bases from V and 1 base from J, with 6 bases between. Findings and caveats of the study: Data from an earlier analysis indicated that most TCR beta V segments were productive either about 90% or about 30% of the time.

This sequence originates from a female donor in good health and CMV-seronegative. Source material: PBMCs. J is TRBJ1-1 and V is TRBV29-1, with no clear D. The CDR3 protein is CSVEPGNTEAFF. CDR3 DNA: TGCAGCGTTGAGCCCGGGAACACTGAAGCTTTCTTT.